A selection of T cell receptor beta chains follows, all from one sample in a study of blood T cells in healthy people across ages. A single record per CDR3 protein comes from TCRdb applying MiXCR to the 5' RACE reads. This table holds about 540,000 distinct CDR3 sequences, 24% found once. The sample was also reused in another study, on T cells of mothers and their children.

Specimen: blood. These receptors were taken from a boy between 10 and 17 years old in good health. The CDR3 runs from the conserved cysteine through the conserved F or W. The D gene is left open where the match is weak. Expanded clones are given a class, and other clones once, few, many or no size at all.

cdr3_nt: TGTGCCACCAGTGGGCTAGCGGGAAAGAGGTATGAGCAGTTCTTC
cdr3_aa: CATSGLAGKRYEQFF
d_call: TRBD2
v_call: TRBV24-1
j_call: TRBJ2-1
clone_size: NA

cdr3_nt: TGTGCCAGCAGTTTATCACAGGGGAACACTGAAGCTTTCTTT
cdr3_aa: CASSLSQGNTEAFF
d_call: NA
v_call: TRBV28
j_call: TRBJ1-1
clone_size: few

cdr3_nt: TGCGCCAGCAGCCAAGAGCCAAGCGGGGGGATTGGCACAGATACGCAGTATTTT
cdr3_aa: CASSQEPSGGIGTDTQYF
d_call: TRBD2
v_call: TRBV4-3
j_call: TRBJ2-3
clone_size: NA

cdr3_nt: TGTGCCAGCAGCGTGACAGGGAACCAAGAGACCCAGTACTTC
cdr3_aa: CASSVTGNQETQYF
d_call: TRBD1
v_call: TRBV7-3
j_call: TRBJ2-5
clone_size: many

cdr3_nt: TGCAGTGCTTTGGAGGGCAGGACAGCCAAGGAAGGCTACACCTTC
cdr3_aa: CSALEGRTAKEGYTF
d_call: NA
v_call: TRBV20-1
j_call: TRBJ1-2
clone_size: NA

cdr3_nt: TGCGCCAGCAGTGATTGGGCTAGCGGGGGCAATGAGCAGTTCTTC
cdr3_aa: CASSDWASGGNEQFF
d_call: TRBD2
v_call: TRBV10-2
j_call: TRBJ2-1
clone_size: NA

cdr3_nt: TGTGCCATCACCAAGGCCGGACTAGGGGGGGCGTCGAATGAGCAGTTCTTC
cdr3_aa: CAITKAGLGGASNEQFF
d_call: NA
v_call: TRBV6-1
j_call: TRBJ2-1
clone_size: NA

cdr3_nt: TGTGCCAGCAGCCACCTACTCTCTGAGACCCAGTACTTC
cdr3_aa: CASSHLLSETQYF
d_call: NA
v_call: TRBV3-1
j_call: TRBJ2-5
clone_size: few

cdr3_nt: TGTGCCTACTCTGGGTCCCACAGGTCACCCCTCCACTTT
cdr3_aa: CAYSGSHRSPLHF
d_call: NA
v_call: TRBV30
j_call: TRBJ1-6
clone_size: few

cdr3_nt: TGTGCCACCGGAGAGGAACGCGGGAGGGTGGATACGCAGTATTTT
cdr3_aa: CATGEERGRVDTQYF
d_call: TRBD2
v_call: TRBV15
j_call: TRBJ2-3
clone_size: NA

cdr3_nt: TGTGCCAGCAGTTACTCGATGACGGGAGTAGGAGAGACCCAGTACTTC
cdr3_aa: CASSYSMTGVGETQYF
d_call: NA
v_call: TRBV6-5
j_call: TRBJ2-5
clone_size: NA

cdr3_nt: TGTGCCAGCTCACGACAGGTTCCCGAGCAGTACTTC
cdr3_aa: CASSRQVPEQYF
d_call: NA
v_call: TRBV18
j_call: TRBJ2-7
clone_size: NA

cdr3_nt: TGTGCCTGGAGTAGGTGGGGGGCCGTATTCAATGAGCAGTTCTTC
cdr3_aa: CAWSRWGAVFNEQFF
d_call: NA
v_call: TRBV30
j_call: TRBJ2-1
clone_size: few

cdr3_nt: TGTGCCAGCAGCCCAAACCCGGGACAGGGAGAGACCCAGTACTTC
cdr3_aa: CASSPNPGQGETQYF
d_call: TRBD1
v_call: TRBV11-2
j_call: TRBJ2-5
clone_size: NA

cdr3_nt: TGTGCCACCGGCGGGAGAGCTGAAGCTTTCTTT
cdr3_aa: CATGGRAEAFF
d_call: NA
v_call: TRBV24-1
j_call: TRBJ1-1
clone_size: NA

cdr3_nt: TGTGCCAGCAGTTTAGGGAACGTCGGGGTCTCTGGGGCCAACGTCCTGACTTTC
cdr3_aa: CASSLGNVGVSGANVLTF
d_call: NA
v_call: TRBV27
j_call: TRBJ2-6
clone_size: NA

cdr3_nt: TGTGCCAGCGACGGACTAGCGGGCACAGATACGCAGTATTTT
cdr3_aa: CASDGLAGTDTQYF
d_call: TRBD2
v_call: TRBV28
j_call: TRBJ2-3
clone_size: few

cdr3_nt: TGCAGCGCCCACGTTGGCGGGGAGCTGTTTTTT
cdr3_aa: CSAHVGGELFF
d_call: NA
v_call: TRBV29-1
j_call: TRBJ2-2
clone_size: few

cdr3_nt: TGCAGCGCTGTAGGAAACATTCAGTACTTC
cdr3_aa: CSAVGNIQYF
d_call: NA
v_call: TRBV29-1
j_call: TRBJ2-4
clone_size: many

cdr3_nt: TGTGCCAGCAGCCCCTTCGGTGGGGGTGGAGATACACAGTATTTT
cdr3_aa: CASSPFGGGGDTQYF
d_call: NA
v_call: TRBV7-2
j_call: TRBJ2-3
clone_size: few

cdr3_nt: TGTGCCAGCAGCTTAGAGTTCCAAGGGGATGGCTACACCTTC
cdr3_aa: CASSLEFQGDGYTF
d_call: NA
v_call: TRBV7-9
j_call: TRBJ1-2
clone_size: few

cdr3_nt: TGCAGTGCTAGAGATCAGGGTGGCGGGATGATCGGGTCTTACTTC
cdr3_aa: CSARDQGGGMIGSYF
d_call: NA
v_call: TRBV20-1
j_call: TRBJ2-7
clone_size: few

cdr3_nt: TGTGCCAGCAGCTTACAGAAGAACACTGAAGCTTTCTTT
cdr3_aa: CASSLQKNTEAFF
d_call: NA
v_call: TRBV7-2
j_call: TRBJ1-1
clone_size: NA

cdr3_nt: TGTGCCAGCTGCTCTGGACTAGCCTACGAGCAGTACTTC
cdr3_aa: CASCSGLAYEQYF
d_call: TRBD2
v_call: TRBV28
j_call: TRBJ2-7
clone_size: NA

cdr3_nt: TGCGCCAGCAGCCAAGGCCGGGAAGGAGGAAAGACCGGGGAGCTGTTTTTT
cdr3_aa: CASSQGREGGKTGELFF
d_call: NA
v_call: TRBV4-1
j_call: TRBJ2-2
clone_size: NA

cdr3_nt: TGTGCCAGCAGTGAAGGGGAGGGTTTTAGGGGCCAAGAGACCCAGTACTTC
cdr3_aa: CASSEGEGFRGQETQYF
d_call: TRBD2
v_call: TRBV2
j_call: TRBJ2-5
clone_size: NA

cdr3_nt: TGCAGTGCTAGAGGGACAGGGTTCACTGAAGCTTTCTTT
cdr3_aa: CSARGTGFTEAFF
d_call: TRBD1
v_call: TRBV20-1
j_call: TRBJ1-1
clone_size: many

cdr3_nt: TGTGCCATCAGTCGGGTGAGACTTATGGGCTCCTACAATGAGCAGTTCTTC
cdr3_aa: CAISRVRLMGSYNEQFF
d_call: NA
v_call: TRBV10-3
j_call: TRBJ2-1
clone_size: few

cdr3_nt: TGTGCTAGCAGCTCCCACGGACAGGGATCCGAGCAGTACTTC
cdr3_aa: CASSSHGQGSEQYF
d_call: TRBD1
v_call: TRBV7-7
j_call: TRBJ2-7
clone_size: NA

cdr3_nt: TGTGCCAGCAGTGAAGATTCGGTCCATAGCAATCAGCCCCAGCATTTT
cdr3_aa: CASSEDSVHSNQPQHF
d_call: NA
v_call: TRBV2
j_call: TRBJ1-5
clone_size: NA

cdr3_nt: TGTGCCAGCAGCGCCTACACAGGGTATGAGACCCAGTACTTC
cdr3_aa: CASSAYTGYETQYF
d_call: NA
v_call: TRBV28
j_call: TRBJ2-5
clone_size: few